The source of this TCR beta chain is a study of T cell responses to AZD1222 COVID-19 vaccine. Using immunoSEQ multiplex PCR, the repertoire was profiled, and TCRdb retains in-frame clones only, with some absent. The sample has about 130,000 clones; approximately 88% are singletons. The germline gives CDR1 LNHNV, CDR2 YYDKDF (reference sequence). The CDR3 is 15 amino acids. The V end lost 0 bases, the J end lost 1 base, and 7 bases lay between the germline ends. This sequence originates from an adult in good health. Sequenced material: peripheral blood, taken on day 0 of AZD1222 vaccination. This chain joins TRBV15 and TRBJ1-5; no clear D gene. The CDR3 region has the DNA TGTGCCACCAGCAGAGATGGAGGGAGCAATCAGCCCCAGCATTTT. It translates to CATSRDGGSNQPQHF.